One and the same sample provided the 24 T cell receptor beta chains below, sequenced in a study of tumor and adjacent non-tumor tissue in lung cancer. The template was RNA from unsorted bulk tissue. More than 3 cm separated this lung sample from the edge of the tumor. A modified ARM-PCR protocol with three rounds of nested PCR amplified TCRbeta. From the multiplex PCR reads, TCRdb called clonotypes with MiXCR, one entry per CDR3 protein. The data contain 85,000 to 130,000 distinct CDR3 sequences, over 55% of them singletons. Sequencing was done on a sample of distant non-tumor lung tissue. Receptor source: a man younger than 45 with non-small cell lung cancer.

This clonotype was picked up one time. Possible read error: a much larger clone is one base away. This chain uses TRBV30 with TRBJ2-5, with 10 bases aligning to TRBD1. V shed 4 bases and J 4 bases; nucleotides not matched to a gene: 6. The CDR3 loop spans 14 amino acids. Germline CDR1 and CDR2: GTSNPN and SVGIG (reference sequence). Here the CDR3 DNA reads TGTGCCTGGATCCCGGGACAGGGGCGAGAGACCCAGTACTTC. Protein product: CAWIPGQGRETQYF.

The genes are TRBV11-2 and TRBJ1-5; no clear D gene. Germline V gives CDR1 SGHAT, CDR2 FQNNGV. This CDR3 is built from 15 residues. V lost 1 base and J 6 bases, leaving 13 bases between the germline ends. The CDR3 DNA follows: TGTGCCAGCAGCTTAGCGGGCCGAGGCAGTCAGCCCCAGCATTTT. Translation gives CASSLAGRGSQPQHF.

Turning to this clonotype: Given a much more abundant clone one base away, this may be a read error. V usage is TRBV4-1 and J usage is TRBJ2-7; D could derive from TRBD1 or TRBD2 (5 bases each). Looked up from germline, CDR1 is MGHRA and CDR2 is YSYEKL. CDR3 length equals 17 residues. The DNA of the CDR3 is TGCGCCAGCAGCCAAGAGGGACGGGGAAATCCCACCTACGAGAAGTACTTC. Protein sequence: CASSQEGRGNPTYEKYF.

Regarding this clonotype: One end of the junction fails to match germline, which may point to a read error. The V gene is TRBV28, the J gene TRBJ2-7, with D uncertain. The CDR3 has 15 amino acids. Germline V gene data show CDR1 as MDHEN and CDR2 as SYDVKM. The CDR3 protein is CACSPTSGPFYKQYF. CDR3 DNA: TGTGCCTGCAGTCCAACTTCCGGGCCTTTCTACAAGCAGTACTTC.

This clonotype was seen more than once but under ten times. A junction boundary mismatches the germline segment, possibly from a read error. The chain recombines TRBV20-1 with TRBJ1-1; D is unresolved. CDR3 length: 13 residues. The germline V gene has CDR1 DFQATT and CDR2 SNEGSKA (reference sequence). This chain's CDR3 is CGARGWAEIEAFF. Here the CDR3 DNA reads TGCGGTGCTAGAGGATGGGCCGAAATCGAAGCTTTCTTT.

As to this clonotype: Since no conserved phenylalanine or tryptophan closes the CDR3, a read error is the likely cause. The DNA is omitted, as the CDR3 cannot be located on it reliably, and the CDR3 follows TCRdb's listing. The chain is built from TRBV5-6 and TRBJ2-1. Termini included, the CDR3 measures 12 amino acids. Germline CDR1 SGHDT, CDR2 YYEEEE. The CDR3 reads CASSLGNNEQLL.

As regards this clonotype: Being one base from a much bigger clone, this may be a read error. The rearrangement joins TRBV6-2 or TRBV6-3 to TRBJ2-3, with 12 bases fitting TRBD2. From germline, CDR1 is MNHEY and CDR2 SVGEGT. The CDR3 extends over 15 amino acids. V lost 2 bases and J lost 7; bases outside the gene matches: 4. DNA for the CDR3: TGTGCCAGCAGTTACGCTAGCGGGGGGGCCAATACGCAGTATTTT. Translating gives CASSYASGGANTQYF.

Note on this clonotype: In this CDR3 the conserved last residue, phenylalanine or tryptophan, is missing, so a read error is likely. V gene TRBV24-1 combines with J gene TRBJ2-3; D is uncertain. The CDR3 covers 12 residues. The V and J ends lost 1 base and 4 bases respectively, with 2 bases between them. CDR1 and CDR2 (germline): KGHDR, SFDVKD. The CDR3 here is CATSDFSDTQYS. CDR3 bases: TGTGCCACCAGTGATTTCTCAGATACGCAGTATTCT.

This clonotype was detected a few times. A read error may be the cause here, since a much bigger clone is one base away. The chain links TRBV4-3 to TRBJ2-2; TRBD2 matches at 12 bases. Germline CDR1 LGHNA, CDR2 YSLEER. The CDR3 has 17 residues. The DNA for the CDR3 is TGCGCCTGCAGCCAAGGGAGGACTAGCGGGACCACCGGGGAGCTGTTTTTT. Translated, it gives CACSQGRTSGTTGELFF.

The rearrangement links TRBV4-3 to TRBJ2-7; either TRBD1 or TRBD2 may supply D (5 bases each). CDR1 is LGHNA and CDR2 is YSLEER in the germline V gene. The CDR3 sequence is 16 residues long. The V end lost 10 bases, the J end lost 5 bases, and 27 bases lay between the germline ends. CDR3 sequence reads: CANSQAPTGTGDEQYF. CDR3 nucleotides: TGCGCCAATAGCCAAGCCCCAACCGGGACGGGCGACGAGCAGTACTTC.

The chain joins TRBV6-5 to TRBJ1-4, with D possibly TRBD1 on 6 matching bases. In germline, CDR1 is MNHEY, CDR2 SVGAGI. Trimming cost V 11 bases and J 4 bases, with 14 bases left between them. The CDR3 is made up of 13 amino acids. DNA for the CDR3: TGTGCCTACAGAGCAGGGGTTAATGAAAAACTGTTTTTT. Translating it yields CAYRAGVNEKLFF.

Regarding this clonotype: The junction departs from germline at one end; a sequencing error may be responsible. The chain has TRBV29-1 and TRBJ1-4; TRBD1 matches 8 bases. This CDR3 has 12 amino acids. The germline V gene has CDR1 SQVTM and CDR2 ANQGSEA. The CDR3 DNA reads as TGCAACATTGGGTCAGGGGGCGAAAAACCGTTTTTT. This sequence encodes CNIGSGGEKPFF.

This clonotype came up once. As DNA, the CDR3 is TGTGCCACCTGTAATGAACCGGGACAGGGGCCTGAGACCCAGTACTTC. Its protein product is CATCNEPGQGPETQYF. The chain links TRBV24-1 to TRBJ2-5, with 10 bases aligning to TRBD1. V was pared by 9 bases and J by 5 bases, with 14 bases of the junction left unmatched. This CDR3 is 16 amino acids long. The germline V gene encodes CDR1 KGHDR and CDR2 SFDVKD.

A note on this clonotype: This could be a read error, since a much larger clone is one nucleotide away. The rearrangement uses TRBV20-1 and TRBJ1-4, with unresolved D. Germline loops: CDR1 DFQATT, CDR2 SNEGSKA (reference sequence). The CDR3 totals 13 residues. DNA for the CDR3: TGCAGTACTAGACGGGGAGTCCGGGAAAAACTGTTTTTT. Translated, it gives CSTRRGVREKLFF.

The CDR3 DNA follows: TGCGGCGCCCGACCAGGTAATGAGCAGTTCTTC. Translated, it gives CGARPGNEQFF. The chain uses TRBV29-1 and TRBJ2-1; no firm D call. CDR1 SQVTM and CDR2 ANQGSEA come from the germline V gene. This CDR3 is built from 11 residues.

Notes on this clonotype: Its ends do not fully match the called genes, so a read error is possible. This rearrangement joins TRBV10-3 to TRBJ1-1; D is ambiguous. Germline V gene lookup returns CDR1 ENHRY and CDR2 SYGVKD. This CDR3 is built from 15 residues. CDR3 protein: CTISDLLPENTEAFF. The CDR3 region has the DNA TGTACCATCAGTGATCTGCTCCCGGAGAACACTGAAGCTTTCTTT.

Remarks on this clonotype: Sequence at one end of the junction differs from germline and may be a read error. The chain couples TRBV29-1 to TRBJ2-3, with D perhaps matching TRBD2 (6 bases). The CDR3 consists of 13 residues. CDR1 is SQVTM, CDR2 ANQGSEA, per germline. CDR3 residues: CIVEITSRDTQYF. The CDR3 DNA is TGCATCGTTGAGATTACTAGCAGAGATACGCAGTATTTT.

Worth noting for this clonotype: The CDR3 does not close with the conserved phenylalanine or tryptophan, likely indicating a read error. V and J are TRBV20-1 and TRBJ2-5; no clear D gene. Germline V CDR1 and CDR2: DFQATT, SNEGSKA (reference sequence). The CDR3 is 14 amino acids. CDR3 loop: CSAPIGRHLKTQYL. Here the CDR3 DNA reads TGCAGTGCTCCAATCGGTCGTCACCTAAAGACGCAGTACCTC.

This clonotype was seen just once. Given a much more abundant clone one base away, this may be a read error. V is TRBV30 and J is TRBJ2-7, with D tentatively TRBD1 (7 bases). Germline CDR1 GTSNPN, CDR2 SVGIG (reference sequence). The CDR3 contains 15 residues. CDR3 loop: CAWRVGGGQPYGQYF. DNA for the CDR3: TGTGCCTGGAGAGTCGGAGGGGGACAGCCCTACGGGCAGTACTTC.

As for this clonotype: No conserved phenylalanine or tryptophan is present at the end of the CDR3, so a read error is the likely explanation. This sequence joins TRBV20-1 and TRBJ2-5; 7 bases agree with TRBD2. This CDR3 has 14 residues. J gave up 5 bases and V 1 base, and 7 bases lay outside the gene matches. Germline-derived CDR1 and CDR2 are DFQATT and SNEGSKA (reference sequence). CDR3 region: CSARGASGRETQYL. As DNA, the CDR3 is TGCAGTGCTAGAGGAGCTAGCGGAAGGGAGACCCAGTACTTA.

Note on this clonotype: One end of the junction fails to match germline, which may point to a read error. V gene TRBV6-5 combines with J gene TRBJ1-5, with D possibly TRBD1 on 5 matching bases. The CDR3 is 17 amino acids. Germline V gene lookup returns CDR1 MNHEY and CDR2 SVGAGI. The CDR3 region has the DNA TGTGCCAGCAGCTTGACCCCCCCTGGATGGGGCAATCAGTCCCAGCATTTT. Amino acid sequence: CASSLTPPGWGNQSQHF.

The V and J genes are TRBV11-2 and TRBJ2-3, with TRBD1 matching 7 bases. The CDR3 runs 15 residues. Unmatched junction bases numbered 3, after V lost 2 bases and J lost 1 base. The germline gives CDR1 SGHAT, CDR2 FQNNGV. The CDR3 spells CASSLLDRGTDTQYF. DNA of the CDR3: TGTGCCAGCAGCTTACTTGACAGGGGCACAGATACGCAGTATTTT.

Worth noting for this clonotype: A much larger clone is a single base away; this may be a read error. V and J are TRBV11-3 and TRBJ2-2, with D possibly being TRBD1 (6 bases). The CDR3 is made up of 14 amino acids. The V gene lost 11 bases and the J gene lost 3 bases, with 16 bases spanning the gap. Germline V gives CDR1 SGHNT, CDR2 YENEEA. CDR3 region: CAEHTGSDTGELFF. The CDR3 bases are TGTGCCGAGCACACAGGGTCGGACACCGGGGAGCTGTTTTTT.

As regards this clonotype: Because it lacks the conserved phenylalanine or tryptophan at the end, this CDR3 is likely a read error. It is unclear where the CDR3 begins or ends on the DNA, so no DNA is shown, and the CDR3 is as TCRdb lists it. The rearrangement joins TRBV5-6 to TRBJ2-1. From its first to its last residue, the CDR3 has 12 amino acids. Germline assignment: CDR1 SGHDT and CDR2 YYEEEE. The CDR3 sequence: CASSLGNNEEFL.